A selection of T cell receptor beta chains follows, all from one sample in a study of T cell responses to AZD1222 COVID-19 vaccine. Clones were sequenced by immunoSEQ multiplex PCR, and TCRdb holds only the in-frame ones, with some missing. The table lists under 150,000 clones, more than 85% of them singletons. The source material was peripheral blood, sampled on day 0 of AZD1222 vaccination. All receptors come from an adult in good health. Both conserved end residues are part of each CDR3. The order of the fields is clone size, J gene, D gene, V gene, CDR3 protein, CDR3 DNA. The D gene is left open where the match is weak. Expanded clones are given a class, and other clones once, few, many or no size at all.

NA	TRBJ2-7	NA	TRBV4-1	CASSPNPGNYYEQYF	TGCGCCAGCAGCCCCAATCCGGGAAATTACTACGAGCAGTACTTC
NA	TRBJ1-1	NA	TRBV19	CASSPGWAEAFF	TGTGCCAGTAGTCCGGGCTGGGCTGAAGCTTTCTTT
NA	TRBJ2-3	NA	TRBV5-5	CASSLWQPRTDTQYF	TGTGCCAGCAGCTTGTGGCAGCCTCGCACAGATACGCAGTATTTT
NA	TRBJ1-3	TRBD1	TRBV2	CASSGPGQTGNTIYF	TGTGCCAGCAGTGGGCCGGGACAGACTGGAAACACCATATATTTT
NA	TRBJ2-4	NA	TRBV13	CASGFEAKNIQYF	TGTGCCAGCGGATTCGAAGCCAAAAACATTCAGTACTTC
NA	TRBJ1-5	NA	TRBV6-6	CASSYEAGNQPQHF	TGTGCCAGCAGTTACGAAGCCGGTAATCAGCCCCAGCATTTT
NA	TRBJ1-2	TRBD1	TRBV4-1	CASSHETGGTSYGYTF	TGCGCCAGCAGCCACGAAACAGGGGGCACAAGCTATGGCTACACCTTC
NA	TRBJ2-1	NA	TRBV24-1	CATSAATGLGKNEQFF	TGTGCCACCAGTGCCGCAACAGGGTTGGGGAAGAATGAGCAGTTCTTC
NA	TRBJ2-7	NA	TRBV3-1/TRBV3-2	CASSRTESYEQYF	TGTGCCAGCAGCCGGACAGAGAGCTACGAGCAGTACTTC
NA	TRBJ1-6	NA	TRBV5-6	CASSLIGRAGRDSPLHF	TGTGCCAGCAGCTTGATCGGCAGGGCCGGTAGGGATTCACCCCTCCACTTT
once	TRBJ1-1	NA	TRBV10-1	CASSPYRGNTEAFF	TGCGCCAGCAGTCCTTACCGGGGAAACACTGAAGCTTTCTTT
NA	TRBJ1-2	TRBD1	TRBV28	CASSSSGQGAPHYGYTF	TGTGCCAGCAGTTCATCTGGACAGGGGGCCCCCCACTATGGCTACACCTTC
once	TRBJ1-6	TRBD1	TRBV5-4	CASSLPGQANSPLHF	TGTGCCAGCAGCTTACCGGGACAGGCTAATTCACCCCTCCACTTT
few	TRBJ1-2	TRBD1	TRBV7-2	CASSLDNRGSYGYTF	TGTGCCAGCAGCTTAGACAACAGGGGAAGCTATGGCTACACCTTC
NA	TRBJ1-2	NA	TRBV7-8	CASSLGSSANYGYTF	TGTGCCAGCAGCTTAGGTTCGTCGGCGAACTATGGCTACACCTTC
NA	TRBJ2-1	TRBD1	TRBV9	CASSVGRTGNYNEQFF	TGTGCCAGCAGCGTAGGCAGGACAGGGAACTACAATGAGCAGTTCTTC
NA	TRBJ2-7	NA	TRBV29-1	CSVQRDRAYEQYF	TGCAGCGTTCAACGGGACCGAGCCTACGAGCAGTACTTC
once	TRBJ1-2	NA	TRBV2	CASSEEALSGVHYGYTF	TGTGCCAGCAGTGAAGAGGCTTTGTCGGGAGTACACTATGGCTACACCTTC
NA	TRBJ2-3	NA	TRBV21-1	CAGEGGRGTDTQYF	TGTGCCGGCGAGGGTGGAAGGGGCACAGATACGCAGTATTTT
NA	TRBJ2-5	NA	TRBV28	CASSPAGQKETQYF	TGTGCCAGCAGCCCCGCGGGACAGAAAGAGACCCAGTACTTC
NA	TRBJ2-7	TRBD2	TRBV9	CASSDEDGRGYYEQYF	TGTGCCAGCAGCGATGAGGACGGGAGGGGGTACTACGAGCAGTACTTC
NA	TRBJ1-3	TRBD1	TRBV29-1	CSVGTGYGNTIYF	TGCAGCGTGGGGACAGGGTACGGAAACACCATATATTTT
once	TRBJ2-2	NA	TRBV3-1/TRBV3-2	CASSQEPGVSGELFF	TGTGCCAGCAGCCAAGAGCCGGGTGTATCCGGGGAGCTGTTTTTT
NA	TRBJ2-5	NA	TRBV18	CASSPPLVSGFETQYF	TGTGCCAGCTCACCCCCCCTCGTTAGCGGTTTCGAGACCCAGTACTTC
once	TRBJ2-7	NA	TRBV3-1/TRBV3-2	CASSRGQSSYEQYF	TGTGCCAGCAGCCGCGGACAGTCCTCCTACGAGCAGTACTTC
NA	TRBJ1-1	NA	TRBV12-5	CASGLSGGTEAFF	TGTGCTAGTGGTTTATCTGGGGGCACTGAAGCTTTCTTT
NA	TRBJ1-5	NA	TRBV15	CATSGSNQPQHF	TGTGCCACCAGCGGTTCCAATCAGCCCCAGCATTTT
NA	TRBJ1-2	NA	TRBV29-1	CSIRRVSDYDGYTF	TGCAGCATCCGCAGGGTTAGTGACTACGATGGCTACACCTTC
NA	TRBJ1-2	NA	TRBV27	CASSRTEFGGYTF	TGTGCCAGCAGTCGGACAGAGTTCGGCGGCTACACCTTC
NA	TRBJ1-5	NA	TRBV18	CASSLNRDGQPQHF	TGTGCCAGCTCACTTAACAGGGACGGGCAGCCCCAGCATTTT
NA	TRBJ1-1	NA	TRBV12-3/TRBV12-4	CASSREENTEAFF	TGTGCCAGCAGTAGGGAGGAGAACACTGAAGCTTTCTTT
NA	TRBJ1-2	NA	TRBV4-2	CASSQVDSYGYTF	TGTGCCAGCAGCCAAGTGGACAGCTATGGCTACACCTTC
NA	TRBJ1-1	NA	TRBV5-4	CASSLTGYEAFF	TGTGCCAGCAGCTTGACAGGGTATGAAGCTTTCTTT
NA	TRBJ1-4	NA	TRBV7-9	CASSRQIRDPNEKLFF	TGTGCCAGCAGCCGACAAATCAGGGACCCAAATGAAAAACTGTTTTTT
NA	TRBJ1-2	TRBD1	TRBV2	CATGQVYSYTF	TGTGCCACCGGACAGGTCTATAGCTACACCTTC
NA	TRBJ1-4	TRBD1	TRBV3-1/TRBV3-2	CASSPARRQGGEKLFF	TGTGCCAGCAGCCCCGCCCGCCGACAGGGGGGTGAAAAACTGTTTTTT
once	TRBJ2-1	TRBD2	TRBV27	CASSGGLAVPGARFHNEQFF	TGTGCCAGCAGTGGAGGACTAGCGGTCCCCGGCGCTAGATTCCACAATGAGCAGTTCTTC
NA	TRBJ1-5	TRBD1	TRBV4-2	CASSVRQGADQPQHF	TGTGCCAGCAGCGTAAGACAGGGGGCCGATCAGCCCCAGCATTTT
few	TRBJ1-2	NA	TRBV5-6	CASSTQVDGYTF	TGTGCCAGCAGCACTCAGGTAGATGGCTACACCTTC
NA	TRBJ1-1	NA	TRBV20-1	CSAEGPGEAFF	TGCAGTGCTGAAGGGCCGGGAGAAGCTTTCTTT
NA	TRBJ2-1	NA	TRBV28	CASSLLGNSNEQFF	TGTGCCAGCAGTTTATTGGGCAACTCCAATGAGCAGTTCTTC
NA	TRBJ1-1	NA	TRBV6-5	CASSRQADPTEAFF	TGTGCCAGCAGTCGCCAGGCGGACCCAACTGAAGCTTTCTTT
NA	TRBJ2-3	NA	TRBV4-1	CASSQGSIDTQYF	TGCGCCAGCAGCCAGGGCTCTATAGATACGCAGTATTTT
NA	TRBJ2-7	NA	TRBV4-3	CASSQDQSGYYEQYF	TGCGCCAGCAGCCAAGACCAGAGCGGGTACTACGAGCAGTACTTC